This T cell receptor beta chain was observed in a study of CD8 T cells in ankylosing spondylitis (dated by TCRdb to between 2016 and 2019). Study-level background: T cell receptor beta repertoires were profiled in healthy donors and ankylosing spondylitis patients so that disease-linked TCR variants could be found. In total, the full study cohort was made up of 95 to 110 healthy donors and 25 or so ankylosing spondylitis patients. Peripheral blood was sampled, and synovial fluid was additionally collected from ankylosing spondylitis patients.

The CDR3 covers 16 residues, taking in both the cysteine and the phenylalanine. Only the CDR3 DNA stays, 48 bases, in frame from base 1. Here V drops 6 bases and J drops 5 bases, and the junction holds 12 bases not matched to any gene. Instrument used: Illumina HiSeq 2500. Quantitative 5'-RACE with molecular barcodes was used to prepare TCR beta libraries. The original pipeline was this. Disease-linked TCR variants were identified with a new computational method built on a probabilistic model of VDJ rearrangement. The raw public data were reprocessed by TCRdb itself: fastp quality trimming at Q25, MiXCR clonotype calling, in-frame beta chains only. Records with the same CDR3 protein are collapsed into one entry carrying the most frequent genes and DNA. The V and J calls and clone size come from TCRdb's table, not from the authors' own analysis. Here the sample has over 450,000 distinct CDR3 sequences; 12% occur a single time. The biggest ten clones account for 6.8% of the sample.

This clonotype was detected only once. What antigen it recognizes has not been identified. Per-base quality was not reported, and no clone a single base away is much larger than it. Evidence from one read is weak. Overall study results and their limits: Some motif variants had previously been reported in the synovial fluid and blood of reactive arthritis patients, which suggests shared mechanisms of disease initiation. Significant enrichment of the disease-linked clones was reported in matched synovial fluid samples from ankylosing spondylitis patients. Blood from ankylosing spondylitis patients appeared to be characterized by a TCR beta motif composed of eight highly homologous amino acid variants. The disease-linked clones had a CD8+ phenotype and were found at relatively low frequencies in peripheral blood.

This receptor was obtained from a male donor with ankylosing spondylitis. The material sequenced was blood, either unsorted or a sorted T cell fraction (not recorded which). The chain employs TRBV12-3 or TRBV12-4 and TRBJ2-2; a stretch of 7 junction bases matches TRBD2. The CDR3 corresponds to CASRLNTGLSTGELFF. The DNA is as follows: TGTGCCAGCAGATTAAACACGGGACTAAGTACCGGGGAGCTGTTTTTT.